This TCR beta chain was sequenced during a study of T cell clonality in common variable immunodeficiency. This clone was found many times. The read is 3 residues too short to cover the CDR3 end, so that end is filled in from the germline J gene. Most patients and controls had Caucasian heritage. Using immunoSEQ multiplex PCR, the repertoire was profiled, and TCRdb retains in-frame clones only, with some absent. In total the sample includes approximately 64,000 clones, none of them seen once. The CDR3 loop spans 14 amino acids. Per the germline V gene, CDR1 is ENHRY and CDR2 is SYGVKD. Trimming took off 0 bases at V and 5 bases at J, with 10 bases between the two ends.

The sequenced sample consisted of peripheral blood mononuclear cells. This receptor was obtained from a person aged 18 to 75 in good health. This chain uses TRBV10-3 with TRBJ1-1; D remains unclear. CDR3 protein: CAISESRVGTEAFF. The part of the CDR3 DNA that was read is TGTGCCATCAGTGAGTCAAGGGTGGGTACTGAA.